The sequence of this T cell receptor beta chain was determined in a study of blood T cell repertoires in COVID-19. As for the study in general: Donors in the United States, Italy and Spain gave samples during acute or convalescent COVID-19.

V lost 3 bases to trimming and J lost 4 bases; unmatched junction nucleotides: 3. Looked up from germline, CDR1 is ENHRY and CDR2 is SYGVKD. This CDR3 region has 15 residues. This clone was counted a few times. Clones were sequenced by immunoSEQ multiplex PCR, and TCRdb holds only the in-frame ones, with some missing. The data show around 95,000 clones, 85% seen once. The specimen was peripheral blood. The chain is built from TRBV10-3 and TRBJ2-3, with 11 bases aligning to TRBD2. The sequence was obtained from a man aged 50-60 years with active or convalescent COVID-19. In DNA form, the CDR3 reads TGTGCCATCAGTGAAATAGCGGGAGGGTCAGATACGCAGTATTTT. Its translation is CAISEIAGGSDTQYF.